This T cell receptor (beta chain) originates from a study of blood T cell repertoires in COVID-19. Background on the study: Sites across the United States, Italy and Spain contributed samples from acute and convalescent COVID-19. T cells, B-cell-depleted T cells, or PBMCs provided the cDNA or gDNA that served as material.

Trimming pared 0 bases from V and 3 bases from J, leaving 8 bases between. The germline CDR1 and CDR2 sequences are MNHNS and SASEGT. The CDR3 runs to 14 residues. In the original analysis: By means of reference gene primer amplification, nucleated cell counts were estimated. Some clones are missing from TCRdb's copy, which holds only in-frame ones; the method was immunoSEQ multiplex PCR. The V and J calls and clone size are taken from that table; D and trimming were inferred from the DNA. The sample has about 180,000 clones, about 88% seen once. What was sequenced was peripheral blood. The rearrangement uses TRBV6-1 and TRBJ1-1; no reliable D call. The clonotype originates from a young woman with active or convalescent COVID-19. This chain's CDR3 is CASSEAPPDTEAFF. CDR3 DNA: TGTGCCAGCAGTGAAGCGCCCCCGGACACTGAAGCTTTCTTT.